This T cell receptor (beta chain) appears in the sequencing data of a study of blood T cell repertoires in COVID-19. Study details: Samples of COVID-19 (acute and convalescent) were obtained from the United States, Italy and Spain. The analysed material was cDNA or gDNA that came from T cells, B-cell-depleted T cells, or PBMCs.

Under the authors' procedure: Amplification with reference gene primers provided the estimates of nucleated cell counts. The data were produced by immunoSEQ multiplex PCR, yet TCRdb's version contains in-frame clones alone and is incomplete. V and J calls and clone size are those listed in that table; D and trimming were worked out from the DNA. Of around 320,000 clones in the sample, roughly 90% were seen once. This clone has a handful of counts. CDR3 length: 10 residues. The V and J ends lost 11 bases and 3 bases respectively, with 8 bases between them. Germline V gene sequence: CDR1 SGHAT, CDR2 FQNNGV.

Source material: peripheral blood. The rearrangement uses TRBV11-2 and TRBJ2-7, with no clear D. The source is a man aged 18 to 29 with active or convalescent COVID-19. The DNA of the CDR3 is TGTGCCCCCCGTTACTACGAGCAGTACTTC. It encodes CAPRYYEQYF.